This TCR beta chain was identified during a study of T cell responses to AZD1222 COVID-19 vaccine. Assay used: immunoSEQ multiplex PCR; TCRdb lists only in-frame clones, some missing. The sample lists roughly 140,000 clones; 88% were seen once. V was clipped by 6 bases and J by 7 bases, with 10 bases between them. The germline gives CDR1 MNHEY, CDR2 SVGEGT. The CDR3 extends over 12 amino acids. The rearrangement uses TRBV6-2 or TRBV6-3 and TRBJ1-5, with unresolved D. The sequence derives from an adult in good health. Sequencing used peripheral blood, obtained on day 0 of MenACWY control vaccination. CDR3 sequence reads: CASSGLQQPQHF. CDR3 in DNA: TGTGCCAGCAGCGGACTCCAACAGCCCCAGCATTTT.